What follows is one T cell receptor (beta chain) and its context. Its antigen is unknown. Following extraction, RNA underwent reverse transcription to cDNA, which served as the sequencing template. TCRdb keeps only in-frame clones here, not all; method: immunoSEQ multiplex PCR. Of about 140,000 clones in the sample, roughly four fifths were seen once. J lost 5 bases, V lost 5 bases, and 9 bases had no gene match. Looked up from germline, CDR1 is SGHTA and CDR2 is FQGNSA. This CDR3 contains 15 residues. The data are from a study of CD8+ T cells in alopecia areata. Study-wide context: Treated patients took oral tofacitinib at 5 to 10 mg twice daily. Overall study findings and caveats: Clarity of TCR sharing across patients fell short of that in mice, possibly HLA-related. On tofacitinib, scalp and blood still held many of the expanded lesional clones.

Stated treatment: oral pan-JAK inhibitor, 5-10 mg twice daily. The sequence came from a human donor with alopecia areata. The V call is TRBV7-2, the J call TRBJ2-5; 9 nucleotides match TRBD2. The sequencing used CD8+ T cells sorted from blood, collected at week 4, from a patient treated with tofacitinib. The CDR3 loop reads CASSMTSGLAETQYF. CDR3 bases: TGTGCCAGCAGCATGACTAGCGGACTGGCGGAGACCCAGTACTTC.